This TCR beta chain is from a study of cytomegalovirus exposure and HLA in healthy donors. Study-level findings and limits: Sequencing artifact likely explains a cluster of highly shared sequence variants. With later analysis, a missense DCLRE1C variant became linked to TCR beta V- and J-gene trimming.

PCR was performed using 60 Vbeta and 13 Jbeta primers. Sequenced by immunoSEQ multiplex PCR; TCRdb stores in-frame clones only, minus some. In the table there are 100,000 or so clones, about 81% of which are singletons. This clone occurred a few times. What it recognizes is unknown. The CDR3 consists of 15 residues. The V and J ends lost 6 bases and 4 bases, in that order; junction bases with no gene match: 10. The germline CDR1 and CDR2 sequences are MDHEN and SYDVKM. Sequencing input: PBMCs. This clonotype originated in a man aged 35 to 55 in good health and CMV-seronegative. The V and J genes are TRBV28 and TRBJ1-2; 8 nucleotides align to TRBD1. CDR3 amino acids: CASSLSTGGSYGYTF. In DNA form, the CDR3 reads TGTGCCAGCAGCCTATCCACAGGGGGAAGCTATGGCTACACCTTC.